This TCR delta chain emerged from a study of gamma-delta T cells after stem cell transplantation (dated by TCRdb to the mid-2010s). Library preparation was by RT-PCR. Sequencing instrument: Illumina MiSeq. The public reads were reprocessed by TCRdb using CATT, and rows of matching DNA were later combined. Present in this sample are about 14,000 delta-chain clones, 30% to 35% of which were seen just once. Together, the top ten hold 3.8% of the sample. The CDR3 runs 19 amino acids, cysteine and phenylalanine included. The DNA shown is the 57-base CDR3, in frame from base 1. According to the germline V gene, CDR1 reads GEAIGNYY and CDR2 reads EKD. Germline trimming amounts to 3 bases on V and 2 bases on J, with 12 as the count of junction bases outside the gene matches. To note about this clone: Its antigen target is currently unknown. The record has no base qualities; no much larger clone is one base away. The same CDR3 is also encoded by other DNA sequences in this sample.

This clonotype was obtained from a human donor. It is not recorded whose cells these are; they may come from a transplant donor. The specimen was gamma-delta T cells. The rearranged chain carries TRDV2 and TRDJ3; TRDD3 fits 7 bases in the junction. The CDR3 loop reads CACDSLGVRNAWDTRQMFF. In nucleotide form, the sequence is TGTGCCTGTGACTCCCTGGGGGTCCGGAACGCCTGGGACACCCGACAGATGTTTTTC.